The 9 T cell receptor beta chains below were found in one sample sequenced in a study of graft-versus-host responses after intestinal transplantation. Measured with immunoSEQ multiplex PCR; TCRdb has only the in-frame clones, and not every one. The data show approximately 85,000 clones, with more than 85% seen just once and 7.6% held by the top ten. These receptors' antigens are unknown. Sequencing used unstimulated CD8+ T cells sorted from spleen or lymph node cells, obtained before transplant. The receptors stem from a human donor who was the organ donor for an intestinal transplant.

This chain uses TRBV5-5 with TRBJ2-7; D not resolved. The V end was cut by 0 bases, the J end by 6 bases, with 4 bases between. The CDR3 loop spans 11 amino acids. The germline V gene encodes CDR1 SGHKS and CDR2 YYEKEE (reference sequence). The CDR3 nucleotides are TGTGCCAGCAGCTTGGGTGGCGAGCAGTACTTC. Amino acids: CASSLGGEQYF.

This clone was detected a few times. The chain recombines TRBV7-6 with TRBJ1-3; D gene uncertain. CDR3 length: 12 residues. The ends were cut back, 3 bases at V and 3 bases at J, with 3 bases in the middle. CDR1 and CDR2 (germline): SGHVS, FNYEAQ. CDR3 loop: CASSLVGNTIYF. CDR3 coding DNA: TGTGCCAGCAGCTTGGTTGGAAACACCATATATTTT.

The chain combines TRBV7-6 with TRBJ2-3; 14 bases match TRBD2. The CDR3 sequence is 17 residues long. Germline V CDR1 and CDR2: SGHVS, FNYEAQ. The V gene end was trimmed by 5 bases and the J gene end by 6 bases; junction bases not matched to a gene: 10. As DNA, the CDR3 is TGTGCCAGCAGCCCACGGACTAGCGGGGGGCAGTCGGATACGCAGTATTTT. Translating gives CASSPRTSGGQSDTQYF. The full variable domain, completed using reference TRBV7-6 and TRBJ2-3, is GAGVSQSPRYKVTKRGQDVALRCDPISGHVSLYWYRQALGQGPEFLTYFNYEAQQDKSGLPNDRFSAERPEGSISTLTIQRTEQRDSAMYRCASSPRTSGGQSDTQYFGPGTRLTVL.

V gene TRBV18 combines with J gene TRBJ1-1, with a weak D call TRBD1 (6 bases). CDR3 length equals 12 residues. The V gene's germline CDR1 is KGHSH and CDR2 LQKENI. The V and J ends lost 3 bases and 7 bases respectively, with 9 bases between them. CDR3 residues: CASSPEGVEAFF. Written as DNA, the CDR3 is TGTGCCAGCTCACCGGAGGGGGTTGAAGCTTTCTTT.

CDR3 amino acids: CASSLFSPDTQYF. The CDR3 coding sequence is TGTGCCAGCAGTTTATTTTCTCCCGATACGCAGTATTTT. This chain joins TRBV27 and TRBJ2-3, with D unresolved. Trimming removed 1 base from V and 6 bases from J, with 8 bases in between. The CDR3 is made up of 13 amino acids. Germline V CDR1 and CDR2: MNHEY, SMNVEV (reference sequence).

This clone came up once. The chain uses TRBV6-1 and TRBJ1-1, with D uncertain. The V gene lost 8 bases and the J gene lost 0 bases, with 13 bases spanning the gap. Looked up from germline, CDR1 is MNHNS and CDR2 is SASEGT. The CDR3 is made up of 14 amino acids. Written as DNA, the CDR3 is TGTGCCAGCCGGCGGGAGGGATTGAACACTGAAGCTTTCTTT. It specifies CASRREGLNTEAFF.

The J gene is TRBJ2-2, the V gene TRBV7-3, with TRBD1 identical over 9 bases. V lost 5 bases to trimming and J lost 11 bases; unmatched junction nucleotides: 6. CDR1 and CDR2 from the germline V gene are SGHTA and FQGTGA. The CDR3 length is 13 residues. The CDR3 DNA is TGTGCCAGCAGCCTGACAGGGGGGGTAGAGCTGTTTTTT. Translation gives CASSLTGGVELFF.

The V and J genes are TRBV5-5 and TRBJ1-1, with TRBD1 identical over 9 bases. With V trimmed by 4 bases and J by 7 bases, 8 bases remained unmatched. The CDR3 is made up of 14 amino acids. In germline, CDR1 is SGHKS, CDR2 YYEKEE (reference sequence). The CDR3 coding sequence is TGTGCCAGCAGCGCGCCCGGGACAGGGCGTGAAGCTTTCTTT. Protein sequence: CASSAPGTGREAFF.

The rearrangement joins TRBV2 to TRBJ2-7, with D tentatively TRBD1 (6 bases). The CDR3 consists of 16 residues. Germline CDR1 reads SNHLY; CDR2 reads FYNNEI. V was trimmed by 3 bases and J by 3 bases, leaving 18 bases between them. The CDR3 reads CASSEIRRDTDYEQYF. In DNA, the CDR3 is TGTGCCAGCAGTGAGATCCGCCGGGACACTGACTACGAGCAGTACTTC.